This T cell receptor (beta chain) was profiled in a study of blood T cell repertoires in COVID-19. Authors' methods: How many nucleated cells were present was estimated from reference gene primer amplification. TCRdb's table, derived via immunoSEQ multiplex PCR, lists solely in-frame clones and lacks some. That table furnishes V, J and clone size, whereas the DNA furnished D and trimming. The sample lists hundreds of thousands of clones, 70% to 90% occurring once. This CDR3 region has 14 residues. The germline V and J ends were trimmed by 5 bases and 10 bases, with 15 bases remaining between them. CDR1 and CDR2 (germline): SGHTA, FQGTGA.

The clonotype originates from a woman between 50 and 59 years old in a cohort exposed to, infected with or recovered from COVID-19 (not recorded which). The gene calls are TRBV7-3 and TRBJ1-6; D is uncertain. The sequencing sample was made of PBMCs or T cells enriched from blood (not recorded which). The CDR3 sequence is CASSVDGGGSPLHF. In nucleotides, the CDR3 is TGTGCCAGCAGCGTGGACGGAGGCGGCTCACCCCTCCACTTT.